These 26 T cell receptor beta chains came from one sample sequenced in a study of blood T cell repertoires in COVID-19 (dated by TCRdb to about 2020). Libraries were prepared through the immunoSEQ multiplex PCR assay. TCRdb provides this immuneACCESS table in a form limited to in-frame rearrangements. Some clones are lacking; in checked studies, under half of them reflect an unresolved V gene, and why the rest are absent is not known. The sample profile shows 200,000 to 250,000 clones; 85% to 90% of them were found once. In total, the top ten clones hold approximately 10% of the sample. Material: peripheral blood. These receptors all come from a woman in her 50s with COVID-19, enrolled during active disease.

V usage is TRBV12-3 or TRBV12-4 and J usage is TRBJ1-1; D remains ambiguous. The CDR3 covers 13 residues. Deletions cut 5 bases from V and 3 bases from J, with 10 bases between. CDR3 sequence (DNA): TGTGCCAGCAGTATCCGAGTACACACTGAAGCTTTCTTT. Protein sequence: CASSIRVHTEAFF.

The chain carries TRBV5-6 and TRBJ1-4; D may be TRBD1 (5 bases). Germline V lookup: CDR1 SGHDT, CDR2 YYEEEE. The CDR3 spans 15 residues. V was pared by 4 bases and J by 4 bases, with 14 bases between. In DNA, the CDR3 is TGTGCCAGCAGCCACGGGGGGGACTATAATGAAAAACTGTTTTTT. It yields the protein CASSHGGDYNEKLFF.

V and J are TRBV2 and TRBJ1-1, with 9 bases that match TRBD1. CDR1 is SNHLY and CDR2 is FYNNEI in the germline V gene. Trimming at V came to 6 bases and at J to 4 bases, leaving 6 bases not matched to a gene. The CDR3 runs to 14 residues. The CDR3 is CASSPTTGGTEAFF. CDR3 coding DNA: TGTGCCAGCAGCCCCACGACAGGGGGCACTGAAGCTTTCTTT.

V gene TRBV5-1 combines with J gene TRBJ1-1; no clear D gene. Germline-derived CDR1 and CDR2 are SGHRS and YFSETQ. The CDR3 has 14 amino acids. The V and J ends lost 2 bases and 2 bases respectively, with 10 bases between them. CDR3 DNA sequence: TGCGCCAGCAGCTTAGACGGACTAAACACTGAAGCTTTCTTT. It is translated as CASSLDGLNTEAFF.

The chain has TRBV28 and TRBJ2-5; 9 positions agree with TRBD2. Germline values: CDR1 MDHEN, CDR2 SYDVKM. This CDR3 comprises 16 residues. The ends lost 5 bases at V and 4 bases at J; junction bases unmatched: 11. The chain's CDR3 is CASSIATGTSRETQYF. The CDR3 nucleotides are TGTGCCAGCAGTATTGCCACCGGGACTAGCCGAGAGACCCAGTACTTC.

This clone was counted only a few times. The J gene is TRBJ1-5, the V gene TRBV12-3 or TRBV12-4; no firm D call. The CDR3 contains 12 residues. The V end lost 8 bases, the J end lost 6 bases, and 11 bases lay between the germline ends. The CDR3 sequence is CASGTYGQPQHF. The CDR3 coding sequence is TGTGCCAGCGGTACTTACGGTCAGCCCCAGCATTTT.

This chain uses TRBV10-1 with TRBJ2-7; possibly TRBD2 for D (5 bases). The CDR3 extends over 13 amino acids. V lost 2 bases and J 7 bases, leaving 12 bases between the germline ends. In germline, CDR1 is WNHNN, CDR2 SYGVQD (reference sequence). The CDR3 region has the DNA TGCGCCAGCAGTGAGGTCCGAGGGCTGGAGCAGTACTTC. It translates to CASSEVRGLEQYF.

V gene TRBV30 combines with J gene TRBJ1-2; 7 bases are a match to TRBD1. The germline gives CDR1 GTSNPN, CDR2 SVGIG (reference sequence). V shed 5 bases and J 7 bases; nucleotides not matched to a gene: 7. The CDR3 loop spans 12 amino acids. In DNA form, the CDR3 reads TGTGCCTGGGCGACAGGGATTAGTGGCTACACCTTC. It is translated as CAWATGISGYTF. The entire variable domain, with the rest obtained from reference TRBV30 and TRBJ1-2, is as follows: SQTIHQWPATLVQPVGSPLSLECTVEGTSNPNLYWYRQAAGRGLQLLFYSVGIGQISSEVPQNLSASRPQDRQFILSSKKLLLSDSGFYLCAWATGISGYTFGSGTRLTVV.

The chain carries TRBV27 and TRBJ2-7; perhaps TRBD1 as D (6 bases). The CDR3 runs 13 residues. Germline V gene data show CDR1 as MNHEY and CDR2 as SMNVEV (reference sequence). The ends were cut back, 4 bases at V and 2 bases at J, with 9 bases in the middle. The CDR3 nucleotides are TGTGCCAGCAGTTATCAGGGGACCTACGAGCAGTACTTC. Its translation: CASSYQGTYEQYF.

The rearrangement joins TRBV5-6 to TRBJ1-2, with 8 bases that match TRBD1. V shed 2 bases and J 6 bases; nucleotides not matched to a gene: 12. Germline CDR1 reads SGHDT; CDR2 reads YYEEEE. This CDR3 comprises 16 residues. Written as DNA, the CDR3 is TGTGCCAGCAGCTTAATTCCCCATACGACAGGGGATGGCTACACCTTC. This translates into CASSLIPHTTGDGYTF.

The chain couples TRBV5-1 to TRBJ2-2; 9 nucleotides agree with TRBD1. Germline loops: CDR1 SGHRS, CDR2 YFSETQ. V lost 4 bases and J lost 6; bases outside the gene matches: 10. There are 16 residues in the CDR3. The CDR3 loop is CASSRTAGTGPGELFF. The CDR3 DNA sequence: TGCGCCAGCAGCCGGACCGCCGGGACAGGGCCCGGGGAGCTGTTTTTT.

V gene TRBV24-1 combines with J gene TRBJ2-3; D is perhaps TRBD2 (6 bases). CDR1 and CDR2 from the germline V gene are KGHDR and SFDVKD. V was cut by 7 bases and J by 0 bases, with 7 bases left in between. The CDR3 spans 13 residues. As DNA, the CDR3 is TGTGCCACCAGGGAGGGTAGCACAGATACGCAGTATTTT. It encodes CATREGSTDTQYF.

V usage is TRBV6-4 and J usage is TRBJ2-1; 11 positions match TRBD2. Germline V gene data show CDR1 as MRHNA and CDR2 as SNTAGT. The J segment lost 7 bases and the V segment lost 0 bases, leaving 5 bases of the junction unmatched. The CDR3 consists of 16 residues. CDR3 DNA: TGTGCCAGCAGTGACTCTCTACTAGCGGGGGAGAATGAGCAGTTCTTC. It specifies CASSDSLLAGENEQFF.

The chain has TRBV7-2 and TRBJ1-4; D not resolved. The germline V gene encodes CDR1 SGHTA and CDR2 FQGNSA. The V end lost 2 bases, the J end lost 2 bases, and 12 bases lay between the germline ends. The CDR3 extends over 16 amino acids. CDR3 in DNA: TGTGCCAGCAGCTTAAATTTCGGGAATACTAATGAAAAACTGTTTTTT. This encodes CASSLNFGNTNEKLFF.

The rearrangement links TRBV18 to TRBJ2-7, with 8 positions matching TRBD1. The V gene's germline CDR1 is KGHSH and CDR2 LQKENI. The J segment lost 0 bases and the V segment lost 4 bases, leaving 5 bases of the junction unmatched. There are 15 residues in the CDR3. Here the CDR3 DNA reads TGTGCCAGCTCACTTGGACAGGGCGGCTCCTACGAGCAGTACTTC. This translates into CASSLGQGGSYEQYF.

The V and J genes are TRBV5-1 and TRBJ1-6; tentatively, D is TRBD1 (5 bases). Germline values: CDR1 SGHRS, CDR2 YFSETQ. The V gene lost 1 base and the J gene lost 8 bases, with 13 bases spanning the gap. CDR3 size: 15 residues. CDR3 DNA sequence: TGCGCCAGCAGCTTGTCGCTTCGGGGGGATTCACCCCTCCACTTT. Translated: CASSLSLRGDSPLHF.

The rearrangement links TRBV14 to TRBJ2-1, with TRBD2 matching 10 bases. There are 15 residues in the CDR3. In germline, CDR1 is SGHDN, CDR2 FVKESK. The J segment lost 5 bases and the V segment lost 4 bases, leaving 5 bases of the junction unmatched. The CDR3 loop reads CASSPWTSGDNEQFF. CDR3 coding DNA: TGTGCCAGCAGCCCCTGGACTAGCGGAGACAATGAGCAGTTCTTC.

This clone was picked up one time. This chain joins TRBV6-2 or TRBV6-3 and TRBJ1-5, with TRBD1 identical over 9 bases. V lost 1 base and J lost 6; bases outside the gene matches: 16. CDR3 length: 19 residues. Looked up from germline, CDR1 is MNHEY and CDR2 is SVGEGT. Written as DNA, the CDR3 is TGTGCCAGCAGTTACTTTTCGGGACAGGGAAGGAATAGGGGTCAGCCCCAGCATTTT. It codes for CASSYFSGQGRNRGQPQHF.

This clone was counted a single time. The V gene is TRBV24-1, the J gene TRBJ1-1, with 9 bases aligning to TRBD1. V gave up 6 bases and J gave up 1 base; unmatched junction bases: 5. The CDR3 sequence is 15 residues long. The germline gives CDR1 KGHDR, CDR2 SFDVKD. Here the CDR3 DNA reads TGTGCCACCAGTCCCACAGGGGGCACGAACACTGAAGCTTTCTTT. It encodes CATSPTGGTNTEAFF.

This sequence joins TRBV19 and TRBJ2-4; 7 positions match TRBD2. CDR3 length: 13 amino acids. In germline, CDR1 is LNHDA, CDR2 SQIVND (reference sequence). The V and J ends lost 6 bases and 4 bases, in that order; junction bases with no gene match: 3. CDR3 bases: TGTGCCAGTAGGACGCGGGGGAAAAACATTCAGTACTTC. This gives the protein CASRTRGKNIQYF.

The rearrangement links TRBV9 to TRBJ2-2; 10 bases are shared with TRBD2. The CDR3 is made up of 17 amino acids. CDR1 SGDLS and CDR2 YYNGEE come from the germline V gene. The J segment lost 4 bases and the V segment lost 3 bases, leaving 9 bases of the junction unmatched. The CDR3 sequence: CASSAKSSGGGTGELFF. The CDR3 nucleotides read TGTGCCAGCAGCGCCAAGTCTAGCGGGGGAGGCACCGGGGAGCTGTTTTTT.

The V and J genes are TRBV7-6 and TRBJ2-7, with TRBD1 as a possible D gene (5 bases). CDR3 size: 14 residues. CDR1 is SGHVS and CDR2 is FNYEAQ in the germline V gene. V was trimmed by 4 bases and J by 2 bases, leaving 12 bases between them. The chain's CDR3 is CASSSLTGPYEQYF. The CDR3 DNA reads as TGTGCCAGCAGCTCCTTAACAGGTCCCTACGAGCAGTACTTC. The variable domain in full, completed from reference TRBV7-6 and TRBJ2-7, reads GAGVSQSPRYKVTKRGQDVALRCDPISGHVSLYWYRQALGQGPEFLTYFNYEAQQDKSGLPNDRFSAERPEGSISTLTIQRTEQRDSAMYRCASSSLTGPYEQYFGPGTRLTVT.

The chain couples TRBV5-1 to TRBJ1-4, with a tentative D call TRBD1 (6 bases). The CDR3 length is 15 residues. Germline-derived CDR1 and CDR2 are SGHRS and YFSETQ. Trimming pared 4 bases from V and 0 bases from J, leaving 10 bases between. The chain's CDR3 is CASSPRGATNEKLFF. In nucleotides, the CDR3 is TGCGCCAGCAGCCCCAGGGGTGCAACTAATGAAAAACTGTTTTTT.

The chain combines TRBV6-5 with TRBJ1-1; 8 bases map to TRBD1. Germline CDR1 is MNHEY and CDR2 is SVGAGI. The ends lost 7 bases at V and 13 bases at J; junction bases unmatched: 11. The CDR3 is 12 residues long. CDR3: CASTVSGGRSFF. In DNA form, the CDR3 reads TGTGCCAGCACCGTGTCAGGGGGCAGGAGTTTCTTT.

The chain couples TRBV7-6 to TRBJ2-7, with D maybe TRBD2 (7 bases). The CDR3 is made up of 15 amino acids. Germline CDR1 SGHVS, CDR2 FNYEAQ. V lost 1 base to trimming and J lost 3 bases, with 13 bases between them. In nucleotides, the CDR3 is TGTGCCAGCAGCTTAGATGGGGGGGCCGGCTACGAGCAGTACTTC. Amino acids: CASSLDGGAGYEQYF.

The genes are TRBV27 and TRBJ2-7; D is perhaps TRBD2 (5 bases). This CDR3 has 13 amino acids. Germline CDR1 and CDR2: MNHEY and SMNVEV (reference sequence). Trimming removed 2 bases from V and 6 bases from J, with 11 bases in between. As DNA, the CDR3 is TGTGCCAGCAGTTTAGGGCTAGCCGGCGAGCAGTACTTC. Its protein is CASSLGLAGEQYF.